One sample yielded the 21 T cell receptor beta chains listed below, sequenced in a study of cytomegalovirus exposure and HLA in healthy donors (dated by TCRdb to about 2017). The library was produced with the immunoSEQ multiplex PCR assay. The multiplex PCR relied on a mix of 60 forward primers for TCR Vbeta segments and 13 reverse primers for TCR Jbeta segments. In TCRdb, the immuneACCESS table is reduced to in-frame sequences with V and J assigned. These tables do not hold every clone; where another copy was compared, an unresolved V gene accounts for under half, and the others remain unexplained. The sample includes about 100,000 clones, with roughly 82% observed a single time. Roughly a tenth of the sample is taken by the ten largest. Sequencing was done on a sample of PBMCs. The receptors originated from a man aged 45-60 years in good health and CMV-seronegative.

The count of this clone is one. The chain uses TRBV30 and TRBJ2-3; 9 bases fit TRBD2. Germline CDR1 reads GTSNPN; CDR2 reads SVGIG (reference sequence). CDR3 length: 14 amino acids. V was clipped by 4 bases and J by 2 bases; unmatched bases: 4. As DNA, the CDR3 is TGTGCCTGGAAGGCTAGCGGGGCCACAGATACGCAGTATTTT. Translating gives CAWKASGATDTQYF.

The rearrangement uses TRBV25-1 and TRBJ2-3, with D perhaps matching TRBD1 (5 bases). The CDR3 contains 12 residues. Germline-derived CDR1 and CDR2 are MGHDK and SYGVNS. V gave up 6 bases and J gave up 7 bases, with 11 bases separating them. CDR3 coding DNA: TGTGCCAGCAGCCAAGGGGCAAATACGCAGTATTTT. Translating gives CASSQGANTQYF.

V is TRBV30 and J is TRBJ1-5, with D maybe TRBD1 (6 bases). The CDR3 is 15 residues long. The V and J ends lost 1 base and 1 base respectively, with 11 bases between them. The germline gives CDR1 GTSNPN, CDR2 SVGIG (reference sequence). The chain's CDR3 is CAWSDRERSNQPQHF. For the CDR3, the DNA is TGTGCCTGGAGTGACAGGGAGAGGAGCAATCAGCCCCAGCATTTT.

The chain carries TRBV7-9 and TRBJ1-4, with a tentative D call TRBD1 (5 bases). This CDR3 spans 14 amino acids. The V and J ends lost 4 bases and 7 bases respectively, with 13 bases between them. CDR1 is SEHNR, CDR2 FQNEAQ, per germline (reference sequence). CDR3 sequence: CASSSSRGSEKLFF. The CDR3 DNA follows: TGTGCCAGCAGCTCCTCCCGGGGGTCTGAAAAACTGTTTTTT.

The CDR3 is CASSSDLQPQHF. The DNA of the CDR3 is TGTGCCAGCAGTTCAGACTTGCAGCCCCAGCATTTT. This chain connects TRBV6-1 to TRBJ1-5; D uncertain. Trimming took off 5 bases at V and 7 bases at J, with 9 bases between the two ends. The CDR3 is made up of 12 amino acids. Germline assignment: CDR1 MNHNS and CDR2 SASEGT.

The chain uses TRBV11-2 and TRBJ2-3, with 8 bases fitting TRBD1. After removal of 5 bases from V and 4 bases from J, the junction contained 5 bases not matched to a gene. The CDR3 extends over 14 amino acids. The germline CDR1 and CDR2 sequences are SGHAT and FQNNGV. CDR3 in amino acids: CASSPSGGADTQYF. CDR3 coding DNA: TGTGCCAGCAGCCCATCAGGGGGCGCAGATACGCAGTATTTT.

The chain joins TRBV27 to TRBJ2-7, with 7 bases matching TRBD1. The CDR3 length is 16 residues. The V and J ends lost 6 bases and 0 bases, in that order; junction bases with no gene match: 11. Germline V gives CDR1 MNHEY, CDR2 SMNVEV (reference sequence). The CDR3 DNA reads TGTGCCAGCAGACCTTTGGGACAGATCTACTCCTACGAGCAGTACTTC. It translates to CASRPLGQIYSYEQYF.

The chain is built from TRBV7-9 and TRBJ1-2; D ambiguous. This CDR3 contains 13 residues. The germline V gene encodes CDR1 SEHNR and CDR2 FQNEAQ (reference sequence). The V and J ends lost 1 base and 2 bases respectively, with 5 bases between them. The CDR3 bases are TGTGCCAGCAGCTTAGAACAGAACTATGGCTACACCTTC. Residues: CASSLEQNYGYTF.

The chain combines TRBV11-3 with TRBJ1-1, with a weak D call TRBD1 (6 bases). V was cut by 5 bases and J by 3 bases, with 10 bases left in between. CDR1 and CDR2 from the germline V gene are SGHNT and YENEEA. This CDR3 has 13 residues. The CDR3 reads CASSVHRDTEAFF. The CDR3 DNA is TGTGCCAGCAGCGTTCACAGGGACACTGAAGCTTTCTTT. The whole variable domain, remainder taken from reference TRBV11-3 and TRBJ1-1, is EAGVVQSPRYKIIEKKQPVAFWCNPISGHNTLYWYLQNLGQGPELLIRYENEEAVDDSQLPKDRFSAERLKGVDSTLKIQPAELGDSAVYLCASSVHRDTEAFFGQGTRLTVV.

The V call is TRBV5-6, the J call TRBJ1-2; D not certain. Trimming removed 7 bases at V and 4 bases at J, with 20 bases between. Germline V gene lookup returns CDR1 SGHDT and CDR2 YYEEEE. The CDR3 is made up of 15 amino acids. The CDR3 here is CASALEGEAGYGYTF. The CDR3 DNA is TGTGCCAGCGCCCTGGAGGGTGAGGCGGGCTATGGCTACACCTTC.

J is TRBJ1-1 and V is TRBV27; 7 bases fit TRBD1. CDR3 size: 13 residues. The V gene end was trimmed by 5 bases and the J gene end by 6 bases; junction bases not matched to a gene: 6. The germline gives CDR1 MNHEY, CDR2 SMNVEV (reference sequence). The CDR3 DNA reads as TGTGCCAGCAGTCCCCGGACAGGTTCTGAAGCTTTCTTT. Amino acid sequence: CASSPRTGSEAFF.

This chain links TRBV30 with TRBJ1-2; TRBD1 matches at 8 bases. Germline V lookup: CDR1 GTSNPN, CDR2 SVGIG (reference sequence). The CDR3 sequence is 15 residues long. The ends lost 3 bases at V and 8 bases at J; junction bases unmatched: 14. This chain's CDR3 is CAWSLKGTGVGGYTF. Here the CDR3 DNA reads TGTGCCTGGAGCCTGAAGGGGACAGGCGTGGGGGGCTACACCTTC.

The CDR3 protein is CAWSHLGGNIQYF. The CDR3 DNA follows: TGTGCCTGGAGCCACCTCGGGGGAAACATTCAGTACTTC. The rearrangement uses TRBV30 and TRBJ2-4, with D perhaps TRBD2 (6 bases). The CDR3 consists of 13 residues. V lost 3 bases, J lost 6 bases, and 12 bases lay in between. CDR1 GTSNPN and CDR2 SVGIG come from the germline V gene (reference sequence). The full variable domain, its missing parts supplied by reference TRBV30 and TRBJ2-4, is SQTIHQWPATLVQPVGSPLSLECTVEGTSNPNLYWYRQAAGRGLQLLFYSVGIGQISSEVPQNLSASRPQDRQFILSSKKLLLSDSGFYLCAWSHLGGNIQYFGAGTRLSVL.

The chain is built from TRBV7-9 and TRBJ1-2; 10 bases map to TRBD1. With 3 bases clipped from V and 4 bases from J, the junction kept 5 bases outside the gene matches. Germline V gives CDR1 SEHNR, CDR2 FQNEAQ (reference sequence). CDR3 size: 15 residues. Written as DNA, the CDR3 is TGTGCCAGCAGCTTTGGGGACAGGGGAGGCTATGGCTACACCTTC. It yields the protein CASSFGDRGGYGYTF.

This clone turned up a few times. J is TRBJ2-1 and V is TRBV7-6; TRBD1 matches at 10 bases. CDR1 SGHVS and CDR2 FNYEAQ come from the germline V gene. The CDR3 spans 20 residues. V lost 5 bases and J lost 0; bases outside the gene matches: 16. CDR3 amino acids: CASSPSFRTGGSSSYNEQFF. The CDR3, as DNA: TGTGCCAGCAGCCCCAGCTTTCGGACAGGGGGATCAAGCTCCTACAATGAGCAGTTCTTC.

This chain links TRBV30 with TRBJ2-7; D might be TRBD1 (6 bases). Germline V gene lookup returns CDR1 GTSNPN and CDR2 SVGIG (reference sequence). The CDR3 runs 13 residues. The CDR3 DNA is TGTGCTACCGAGGGGAGCACAGGGTACGAGCAGTACTTC. It is translated as CATEGSTGYEQYF.

The chain is built from TRBV2 and TRBJ1-2; TRBD1 is a possible D gene (6 bases). The germline gives CDR1 SNHLY, CDR2 FYNNEI. V was clipped by 1 base and J by 5 bases, with 8 bases between them. This CDR3 is 13 amino acids long. The CDR3 coding sequence is TGTGCCAGCAGTGAAGGGACAGATTATGGCTACACCTTC. Translated: CASSEGTDYGYTF.

The J gene is TRBJ2-7, the V gene TRBV7-3, with a possible D match to TRBD2 (6 bases). This CDR3 contains 13 residues. Germline lookup yields CDR1 SGHTA and CDR2 FQGTGA. Trimming shortened V by 4 bases and J by 5 bases, and 12 bases separated the two germline ends. The CDR3 loop reads CASSSQGGNEQYF. The DNA for the CDR3 is TGTGCCAGCAGCTCGCAGGGAGGAAACGAGCAGTACTTC.

The chain uses TRBV4-1 and TRBJ1-2; D may be TRBD1 (5 bases). Germline V gives CDR1 MGHRA, CDR2 YSYEKL. V was shortened by 0 bases and J by 10 bases, with 12 bases between the two germline ends. The CDR3 is made up of 13 amino acids. The CDR3: CASSQDRGSTYTF. CDR3 bases: TGCGCCAGCAGCCAAGATAGGGGCAGCACCTACACCTTC.

This chain connects TRBV9 to TRBJ1-2, with a tentative D call TRBD1 (5 bases). The CDR3 runs to 15 residues. Germline V lookup: CDR1 SGDLS, CDR2 YYNGEE. V lost 4 bases, J lost 4 bases, and 17 bases lay in between. The CDR3 protein is CASSPAGGLRYGYTF. DNA of the CDR3: TGTGCCAGCAGCCCAGCGGGGGGTCTCCGCTATGGCTACACCTTC.

The chain is built from TRBV18 and TRBJ2-1; no reliable D call. This CDR3 has 12 residues. Germline values: CDR1 KGHSH, CDR2 LQKENI. V was trimmed by 2 bases and J by 8 bases, leaving 7 bases between them. The CDR3 loop is CASSPYSHEQFF. CDR3 bases: TGTGCCAGCTCACCATACAGTCATGAGCAGTTCTTC.